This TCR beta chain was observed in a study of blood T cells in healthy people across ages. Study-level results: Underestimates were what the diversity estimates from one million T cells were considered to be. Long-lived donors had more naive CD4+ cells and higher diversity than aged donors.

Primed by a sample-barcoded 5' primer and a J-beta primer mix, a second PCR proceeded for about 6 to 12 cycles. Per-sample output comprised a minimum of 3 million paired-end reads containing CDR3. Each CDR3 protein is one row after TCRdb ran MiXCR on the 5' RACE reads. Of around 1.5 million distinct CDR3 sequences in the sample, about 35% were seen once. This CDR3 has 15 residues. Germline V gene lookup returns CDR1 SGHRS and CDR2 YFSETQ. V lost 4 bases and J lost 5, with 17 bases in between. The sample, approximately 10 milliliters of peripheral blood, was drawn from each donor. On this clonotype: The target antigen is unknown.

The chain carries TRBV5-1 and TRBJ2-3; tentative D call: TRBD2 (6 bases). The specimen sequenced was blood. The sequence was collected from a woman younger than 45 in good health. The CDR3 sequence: CASSTGLSLGDTQYF. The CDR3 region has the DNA TGCGCCAGCAGCACGGGACTTTCCCTGGGAGATACGCAGTATTTT.